This is a list of T cell receptor beta chains from one sample in a study of blood T cell repertoires in COVID-19. Using immunoSEQ multiplex PCR, the repertoire was profiled, and TCRdb retains in-frame clones only, with some absent. The repertoire holds a few hundred thousand clones, with about nine tenths as singletons. The sequencing sample was made of peripheral blood. These receptors were collected from a woman aged 40 to 55 who had recovered from COVID-19. Each CDR3 is given with its conserved first and last residue. D genes are given only for firm matches. Clone size, where shown, is once, few, many, or a class for clones that have expanded.

CDR3nt: TGCAGCGTTGAAAAAACCGGGAACACTGAAGCTTTCTTT
CDR3aa: CSVEKTGNTEAFF
j_gene: TRBJ1-1
abundance: once
v_gene: TRBV29-1
d_gene: NA

CDR3nt: TGTGCCAGCAGTTTCGCAGATCAGCCCCAGCATTTT
CDR3aa: CASSFADQPQHF
j_gene: TRBJ1-5
abundance: NA
v_gene: TRBV28
d_gene: NA

CDR3nt: TGTGCCACCAGTGATTCCCGGGTAGGGGGCGCCTACAATGAGCAGTTCTTC
CDR3aa: CATSDSRVGGAYNEQFF
j_gene: TRBJ2-1
abundance: NA
v_gene: TRBV24-1
d_gene: TRBD1

CDR3nt: TGTGCCAGCAGCGGTCGGGACAGGGGCAATCAGCCCCAGCATTTT
CDR3aa: CASSGRDRGNQPQHF
j_gene: TRBJ1-5
abundance: NA
v_gene: TRBV7-3
d_gene: TRBD1

CDR3nt: TGTGCCAGCAGTCGGGACTTGATAGGAGAGACCCAGTACTTC
CDR3aa: CASSRDLIGETQYF
j_gene: TRBJ2-5
abundance: NA
v_gene: TRBV6-5
d_gene: NA

CDR3nt: TGTGCCAGCAGCTTAGGAGGAGCAGGGGCAGGGGACTCACCCCTCCACTTT
CDR3aa: CASSLGGAGAGDSPLHF
j_gene: TRBJ1-6
abundance: NA
v_gene: TRBV7-6
d_gene: NA

CDR3nt: TGTGCCAGCAGCCAAGCGGGAGGGCTCGAGCAGTACTTC
CDR3aa: CASSQAGGLEQYF
j_gene: TRBJ2-7
abundance: NA
v_gene: TRBV13
d_gene: TRBD2

CDR3nt: TGTGCCAGCAGGCCCTCAGGGATCTCACCCCTCCACTTT
CDR3aa: CASRPSGISPLHF
j_gene: TRBJ1-6
abundance: once
v_gene: TRBV2
d_gene: NA

CDR3nt: TGTGCCAGCAGCTTACTAAGGGGCGCTTTTCCAGATACGCAGTATTTT
CDR3aa: CASSLLRGAFPDTQYF
j_gene: TRBJ2-3
abundance: NA
v_gene: TRBV11-2
d_gene: NA

CDR3nt: TGTGCCAGCAGTCGTAGCGGGAGTGTCTACGAGCAGTACTTC
CDR3aa: CASSRSGSVYEQYF
j_gene: TRBJ2-7
abundance: NA
v_gene: TRBV28
d_gene: TRBD2

CDR3nt: TGTGCCAGCAGCCCCTTAGCGGGAGTCGTCGAGACCCAGTACTTC
CDR3aa: CASSPLAGVVETQYF
j_gene: TRBJ2-5
abundance: NA
v_gene: TRBV7-2
d_gene: TRBD2

CDR3nt: TGTGCCAGCAGTCGACAGGATTACTATGGCTACACCTTC
CDR3aa: CASSRQDYYGYTF
j_gene: TRBJ1-2
abundance: NA
v_gene: TRBV28
d_gene: NA

CDR3nt: TGTGCCAGCAGCCCCTGGGGGACTAGCGGGAGGAGAGAGACCCAGTACTTC
CDR3aa: CASSPWGTSGRRETQYF
j_gene: TRBJ2-5
abundance: NA
v_gene: TRBV11-3
d_gene: TRBD2

CDR3nt: TGTGCCAGCAGCTTGGATCTAGCGGGGACCTACGAGCAGTACTTC
CDR3aa: CASSLDLAGTYEQYF
j_gene: TRBJ2-7
abundance: NA
v_gene: TRBV5-4
d_gene: TRBD2

CDR3nt: TGTGCCTGGGAAACTAGGGACAGGGGGAACACTGAAGCTTTCTTT
CDR3aa: CAWETRDRGNTEAFF
j_gene: TRBJ1-1
abundance: NA
v_gene: TRBV30
d_gene: TRBD1

CDR3nt: TGTGCCAGTAGTATATGGCCGGGGGTGATTGGCTACACCTTC
CDR3aa: CASSIWPGVIGYTF
j_gene: TRBJ1-2
abundance: NA
v_gene: TRBV19
d_gene: NA

CDR3nt: TGCAGCGTTGAAGTCGGTTGGAATGAGCAGTTCTTC
CDR3aa: CSVEVGWNEQFF
j_gene: TRBJ2-1
abundance: few
v_gene: TRBV29-1
d_gene: NA

CDR3nt: TGCAGTGCCAGTACTCCCGGGACTACCATCCCGCATGAGCAGTTCTTC
CDR3aa: CSASTPGTTIPHEQFF
j_gene: TRBJ2-1
abundance: NA
v_gene: TRBV20-1
d_gene: TRBD2

CDR3nt: TGTGCCAGTAGTATATGGAAAGGGGGCACAGATACGCAGTATTTT
CDR3aa: CASSIWKGGTDTQYF
j_gene: TRBJ2-3
abundance: NA
v_gene: TRBV19
d_gene: NA

CDR3nt: TGTGCCAGCCGAGACGAGGTTACCGGGGAGCTGTTTTTT
CDR3aa: CASRDEVTGELFF
j_gene: TRBJ2-2
abundance: NA
v_gene: TRBV2
d_gene: NA

CDR3nt: TGTGCCAGCAGCCGCCAACTGGAGAATTCACCCCTCCACTTT
CDR3aa: CASSRQLENSPLHF
j_gene: TRBJ1-6
abundance: NA
v_gene: TRBV27
d_gene: NA

CDR3nt: TGTGCCACCAGCAGAGCTCAACAGGGGAATACTGAAGCTTTCTTT
CDR3aa: CATSRAQQGNTEAFF
j_gene: TRBJ1-1
abundance: NA
v_gene: TRBV15
d_gene: TRBD1

CDR3nt: TGCGCCAGCAGCCAAGACGATCCCGGGTATTACAATGAGCAGTTCTTC
CDR3aa: CASSQDDPGYYNEQFF
j_gene: TRBJ2-1
abundance: NA
v_gene: TRBV4-1
d_gene: NA

CDR3nt: TGTGCCAGCTGCGGTAAACAGGGGATTTCTGGAAACACCATATATTTT
CDR3aa: CASCGKQGISGNTIYF
j_gene: TRBJ1-3
abundance: once
v_gene: TRBV28
d_gene: TRBD1

CDR3nt: TGCGCCAGCAGCTTGGCCCGACTAGCGGGAGGGCCAAAAGAGCAGTACTTC
CDR3aa: CASSLARLAGGPKEQYF
j_gene: TRBJ2-7
abundance: few
v_gene: TRBV5-1
d_gene: TRBD2

CDR3nt: TGTGCCAGCAGTGAGACACCCTACGAGCAGTACTTC
CDR3aa: CASSETPYEQYF
j_gene: TRBJ2-7
abundance: NA
v_gene: TRBV6-1
d_gene: NA

CDR3nt: TGTGCCAGCAGCTTCCTACTGGGCAACACCGGGGAGCTGTTTTTT
CDR3aa: CASSFLLGNTGELFF
j_gene: TRBJ2-2
abundance: NA
v_gene: TRBV11-2
d_gene: NA

CDR3nt: TGTGCCAGCAGTCGGGACACCTCTGGAAACACCATATATTTT
CDR3aa: CASSRDTSGNTIYF
j_gene: TRBJ1-3
abundance: NA
v_gene: TRBV6-5
d_gene: NA

CDR3nt: TGTGCCAGCCGGCCAGGTAAATTGTTCTACGAGCAGTACTTC
CDR3aa: CASRPGKLFYEQYF
j_gene: TRBJ2-7
abundance: NA
v_gene: TRBV2
d_gene: NA

CDR3nt: TGTGCCAGCAGCTTAACAGCGGGAGGGCCCAGAGAGACCCAGTACTTC
CDR3aa: CASSLTAGGPRETQYF
j_gene: TRBJ2-5
abundance: once
v_gene: TRBV11-3
d_gene: TRBD2

CDR3nt: TGTGCCAGCCCGGGGCGGGGGAAGGCAACCTACGAGCAGTACTTC
CDR3aa: CASPGRGKATYEQYF
j_gene: TRBJ2-7
abundance: NA
v_gene: TRBV27
d_gene: TRBD2

CDR3nt: TGCGCCAGCAGCTTGGGCCAGTCCGGAAACACCATATATTTT
CDR3aa: CASSLGQSGNTIYF
j_gene: TRBJ1-3
abundance: NA
v_gene: TRBV5-1
d_gene: NA

CDR3nt: TGTGCCAGCAGCTTGGGAGCGATGAGCTCCTACGAGCAGTACTTC
CDR3aa: CASSLGAMSSYEQYF
j_gene: TRBJ2-7
abundance: NA
v_gene: TRBV5-6
d_gene: NA

CDR3nt: TGTGCCAGCAGCTCTTCGACAGGGGAGACAGATACGCAGTATTTT
CDR3aa: CASSSSTGETDTQYF
j_gene: TRBJ2-3
abundance: NA
v_gene: TRBV7-3
d_gene: TRBD1

CDR3nt: TGTGCCAGCAGTTTTAGTGGTAGTAACGAGCAGTACTTC
CDR3aa: CASSFSGSNEQYF
j_gene: TRBJ2-7
abundance: NA
v_gene: TRBV27
d_gene: NA

CDR3nt: TGCGCCAGCAGCTCCGGGTCAGTTTACACTGAAGCTTTCTTT
CDR3aa: CASSSGSVYTEAFF
j_gene: TRBJ1-1
abundance: NA
v_gene: TRBV5-1
d_gene: NA

CDR3nt: TGTGCCAGCAGTTACTGGCCCGAGCAGTACTTC
CDR3aa: CASSYWPEQYF
j_gene: TRBJ2-7
abundance: NA
v_gene: TRBV6-5
d_gene: NA

CDR3nt: TGTGCCAGCAGTGAAGCGGGAGCGGGGACAGATACGCAGTATTTT
CDR3aa: CASSEAGAGTDTQYF
j_gene: TRBJ2-3
abundance: NA
v_gene: TRBV2
d_gene: TRBD2

CDR3nt: TGCGCCAGCAGCTTGGCAGACAGGGACCAAGGGCCCCAGCATTTT
CDR3aa: CASSLADRDQGPQHF
j_gene: TRBJ1-5
abundance: NA
v_gene: TRBV5-1
d_gene: TRBD1